A single sample is the source of the 9 T cell receptor beta chains below, sequenced in a study of patients and donors after allogeneic stem cell transplantation. Via MiXCR, TCRdb re-called the RT-PCR reads, giving one row per CDR3 protein. Counted here are 17,000 or so distinct CDR3 sequences, about 30% occurring once; the ten biggest clones make up more than 35%. Sequences were obtained from blood, either unsorted or a sorted T cell fraction (not recorded which). All receptors derive from a human donor who was either an allogeneic HSCT recipient or a stem cell or donor lymphocyte infusion donor (not recorded which). It is not recorded whose cells these are; they may come from a transplant donor.

This clonotype was counted only a few times. V and J are TRBV24-1 and TRBJ1-2; 7 bases agree with TRBD1. The CDR3 covers 14 residues. The junction had 3 bases not matched to a gene; V was cut back by 4 bases and J by 2 bases. From germline, CDR1 is KGHDR and CDR2 SFDVKD. The CDR3 protein is CATSEQGFNYGYTF. Here the CDR3 DNA reads TGTGCCACCAGTGAACAGGGGTTCAACTATGGCTACACCTTC.

The chain uses TRBV28 and TRBJ1-1; no clear D. The CDR3 is 13 residues long. Germline V gives CDR1 MDHEN, CDR2 SYDVKM. Trimming removed 2 bases at V and 8 bases at J, with 12 bases between. The chain's CDR3 is CASSLASSREAFF. CDR3 bases: TGTGCCAGCAGTTTAGCCAGTTCAAGGGAAGCTTTCTTT.

The rearrangement uses TRBV6-6 and TRBJ1-1, with a possible D match to TRBD1 (6 bases). Trimming took off 5 bases at V and 4 bases at J, with 14 bases between the two ends. CDR1 MNHNY and CDR2 SVGAGI come from the germline V gene (reference sequence). This CDR3 is built from 14 residues. The CDR3 DNA sequence: TGTGCCAGCAGTCCGCAGGGGAAATCCACTGAAGCTTTCTTT. As protein: CASSPQGKSTEAFF.

The V call is TRBV27, the J call TRBJ1-5, with a weak D call TRBD1 (6 bases). V dropped 5 bases and J dropped 4 bases, with 18 bases sitting between them. The germline CDR1 and CDR2 sequences are MNHEY and SMNVEV (reference sequence). The CDR3 extends over 16 amino acids. DNA of the CDR3: TGTGCCAGCAGTCCCCTTGGACGAAGGGGGAATCAGCCCCAGCATTTT. Translated, it gives CASSPLGRRGNQPQHF.

The chain recombines TRBV6-6 with TRBJ2-7; D uncertain. Per germline, CDR1 MNHNY and CDR2 SVGAGI (reference sequence). This CDR3 has 14 residues. V gave up 0 bases and J gave up 2 bases, with 8 bases separating them. The CDR3 nucleotides are TGTGCCAGCAGTTACTCTCGTTTCACCTACGAGCAGTACTTC. The encoded protein is CASSYSRFTYEQYF.

The rearrangement links TRBV4-3 to TRBJ2-7; D call uncertain. Germline V CDR1 and CDR2: LGHNA, YSLEER. V shed 0 bases and J shed 5 bases, with 11 bases lying between them. The CDR3 spans 14 residues. The CDR3, as DNA: TGCGCCAGCAGCCAAGAGCACAGAAGCGACGAGCAGTACTTC. Amino acids: CASSQEHRSDEQYF.

The rearrangement uses TRBV10-1 and TRBJ2-3; possibly TRBD1 for D (6 bases). Germline V gene lookup returns CDR1 WNHNN and CDR2 SYGVQD (reference sequence). The CDR3 length is 16 residues. V dropped 2 bases and J dropped 1 base, with 13 bases sitting between them. This CDR3 is CASSEMTGPGTDTQYF. CDR3 DNA: TGCGCCAGCAGTGAGATGACAGGTCCCGGCACAGATACGCAGTATTTT.

This chain joins TRBV9 and TRBJ2-3, with D maybe TRBD1 (6 bases). Germline lookup yields CDR1 SGDLS and CDR2 YYNGEE. V was trimmed by 3 bases and J by 4 bases, leaving 12 bases between them. The length of the CDR3 is 14 residues. CDR3 nucleotide sequence: TGTGCCAGCAGCGCGACACAGGGTTCAGATACGCAGTATTTT. This codes for CASSATQGSDTQYF. The full variable domain, its missing parts supplied by reference TRBV9 and TRBJ2-3, is DSGVTQTPKHLITATGQRVTLRCSPRSGDLSVYWYQQSLDQGLQFLIQYYNGEERAKGNILERFSAQQFPDLHSELNLSSLELGDSALYFCASSATQGSDTQYFGPGTRLTVL.

This clonotype has just a few counts. This chain joins TRBV6-6 and TRBJ1-5, with a possible D match to TRBD1 (5 bases). The CDR3 has 14 residues. V lost 2 bases to trimming and J lost 0 bases, with 5 bases between them. Germline values: CDR1 MNHNY, CDR2 SVGAGI (reference sequence). The CDR3: CASSYGGSNQPQHF. The CDR3 DNA reads TGTGCCAGCAGTTACGGGGGTAGCAATCAGCCCCAGCATTTT.